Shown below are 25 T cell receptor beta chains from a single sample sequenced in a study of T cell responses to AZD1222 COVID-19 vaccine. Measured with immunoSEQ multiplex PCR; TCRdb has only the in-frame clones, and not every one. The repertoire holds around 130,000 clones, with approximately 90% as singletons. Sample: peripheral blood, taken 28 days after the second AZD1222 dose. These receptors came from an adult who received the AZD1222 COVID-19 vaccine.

In nucleotides, the CDR3 is TGTGCCTGGAGTGTAAGCGCCGGCGACTATGGCTACACCTTC. It codes for CAWSVSAGDYGYTF. This chain connects TRBV30 to TRBJ1-2, with D uncertain. Germline V CDR1 and CDR2: GTSNPN, SVGIG (reference sequence). Trimming cost V 0 bases and J 3 bases, with 11 bases left between them. The CDR3 totals 14 residues.

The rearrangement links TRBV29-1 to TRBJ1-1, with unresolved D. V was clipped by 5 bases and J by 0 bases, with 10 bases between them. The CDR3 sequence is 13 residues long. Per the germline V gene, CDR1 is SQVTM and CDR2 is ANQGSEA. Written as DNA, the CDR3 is TGCAGCGTTTGGGCGTCGGTGAACACTGAAGCTTTCTTT. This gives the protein CSVWASVNTEAFF.

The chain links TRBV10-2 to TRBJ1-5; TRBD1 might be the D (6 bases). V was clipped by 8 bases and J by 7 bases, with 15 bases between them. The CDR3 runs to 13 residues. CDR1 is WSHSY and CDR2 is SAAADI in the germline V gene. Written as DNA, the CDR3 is TGCGCCAGCGCCACAGGGTTGGGGCAGCCCCAGCATTTT. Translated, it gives CASATGLGQPQHF.

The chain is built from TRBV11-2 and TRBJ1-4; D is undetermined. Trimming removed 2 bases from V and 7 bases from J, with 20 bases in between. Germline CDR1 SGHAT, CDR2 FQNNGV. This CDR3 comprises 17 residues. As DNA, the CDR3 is TGTGCCAGCAGCTTAAGGGCTACTATCGGTCGGGGTGAAAAACTGTTTTTT. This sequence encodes CASSLRATIGRGEKLFF.

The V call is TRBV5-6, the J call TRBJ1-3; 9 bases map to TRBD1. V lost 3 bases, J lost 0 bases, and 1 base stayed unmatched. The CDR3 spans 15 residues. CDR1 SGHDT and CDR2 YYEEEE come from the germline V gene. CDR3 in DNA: TGTGCCAGCAGCTGGGACAGGGCCTCTGGAAACACCATATATTTT. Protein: CASSWDRASGNTIYF. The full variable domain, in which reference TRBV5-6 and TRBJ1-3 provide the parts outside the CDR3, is DAGVTQSPTHLIKTRGQQVTLRCSPKSGHDTVSWYQQALGQGPQFIFQYYEEEERQRGNFPDRFSGHQFPNYSSELNVNALLLGDSALYLCASSWDRASGNTIYFGEGSWLTVV.

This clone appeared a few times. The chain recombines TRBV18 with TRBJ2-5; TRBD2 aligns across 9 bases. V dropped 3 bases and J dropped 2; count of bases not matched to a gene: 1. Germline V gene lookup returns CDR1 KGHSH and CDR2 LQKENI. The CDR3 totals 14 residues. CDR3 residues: CASSPTSGQETQYF. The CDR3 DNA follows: TGTGCCAGCTCACCGACTAGCGGACAAGAGACCCAGTACTTC.

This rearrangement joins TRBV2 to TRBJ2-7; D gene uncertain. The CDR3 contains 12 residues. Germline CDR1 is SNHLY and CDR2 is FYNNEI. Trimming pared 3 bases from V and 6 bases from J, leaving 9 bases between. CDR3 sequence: CASSDMRSEQYF. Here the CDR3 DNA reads TGTGCCAGCAGTGACATGAGGAGCGAGCAGTACTTC.

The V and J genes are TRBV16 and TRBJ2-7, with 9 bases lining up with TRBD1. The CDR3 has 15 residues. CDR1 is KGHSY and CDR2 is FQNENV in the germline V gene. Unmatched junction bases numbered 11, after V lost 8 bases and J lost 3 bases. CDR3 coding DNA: TGTGCCAGCGGCCCGACCTCGGGACAGGGCTACGAGCAGTACTTC. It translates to CASGPTSGQGYEQYF.

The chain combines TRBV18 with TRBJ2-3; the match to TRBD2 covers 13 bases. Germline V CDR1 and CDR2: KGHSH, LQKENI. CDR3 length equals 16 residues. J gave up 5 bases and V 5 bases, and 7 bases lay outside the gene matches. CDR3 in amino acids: CASSFGLAGAEDTQYF. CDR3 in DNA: TGTGCCAGCTCATTCGGACTAGCGGGAGCGGAAGATACGCAGTATTTT.

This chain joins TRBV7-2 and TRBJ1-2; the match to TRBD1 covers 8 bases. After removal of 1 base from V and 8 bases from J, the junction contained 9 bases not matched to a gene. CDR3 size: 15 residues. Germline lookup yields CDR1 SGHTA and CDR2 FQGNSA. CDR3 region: CASSLGSLQGGGYTF. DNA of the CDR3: TGTGCCAGCAGCTTAGGGAGCCTACAGGGGGGAGGCTACACCTTC.

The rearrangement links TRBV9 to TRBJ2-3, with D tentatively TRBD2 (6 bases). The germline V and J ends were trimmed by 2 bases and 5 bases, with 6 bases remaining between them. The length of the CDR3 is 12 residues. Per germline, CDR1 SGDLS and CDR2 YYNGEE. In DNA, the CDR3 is TGTGCCAGCAGCGTGGGGGGAGATACGCAGTATTTT. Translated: CASSVGGDTQYF. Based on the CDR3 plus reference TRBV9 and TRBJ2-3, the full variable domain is DSGVTQTPKHLITATGQRVTLRCSPRSGDLSVYWYQQSLDQGLQFLIQYYNGEERAKGNILERFSAQQFPDLHSELNLSSLELGDSALYFCASSVGGDTQYFGPGTRLTVL.

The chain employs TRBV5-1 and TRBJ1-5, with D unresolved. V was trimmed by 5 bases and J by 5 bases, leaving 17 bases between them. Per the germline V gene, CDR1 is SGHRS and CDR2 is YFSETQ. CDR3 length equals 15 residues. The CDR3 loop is CASSVRTSDHQPQHF. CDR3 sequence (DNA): TGCGCCAGCAGTGTCCGGACGTCAGATCATCAGCCCCAGCATTTT.

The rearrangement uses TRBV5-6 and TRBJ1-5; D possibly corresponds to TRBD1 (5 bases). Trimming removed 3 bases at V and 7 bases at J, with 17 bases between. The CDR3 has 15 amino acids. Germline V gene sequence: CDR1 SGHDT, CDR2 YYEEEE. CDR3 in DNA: TGTGCCAGCAGCTGGCAGGGCTTAGTACCGCAGCCCCAGCATTTT. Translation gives CASSWQGLVPQPQHF.

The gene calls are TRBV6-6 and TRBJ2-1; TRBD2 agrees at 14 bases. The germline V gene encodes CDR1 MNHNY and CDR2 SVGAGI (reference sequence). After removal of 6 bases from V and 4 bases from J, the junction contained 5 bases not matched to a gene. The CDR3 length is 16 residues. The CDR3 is CASRLTSGGAYNEQFF. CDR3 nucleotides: TGTGCCAGCAGATTGACTAGCGGGGGGGCTTACAATGAGCAGTTCTTC.

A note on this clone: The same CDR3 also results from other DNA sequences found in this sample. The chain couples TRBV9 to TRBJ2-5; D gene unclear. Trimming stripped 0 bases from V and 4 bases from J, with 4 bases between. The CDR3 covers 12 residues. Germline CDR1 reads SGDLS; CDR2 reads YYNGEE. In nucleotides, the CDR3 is TGTGCCAGCAGCGTAGGCGGAGAGACCCAGTACTTC. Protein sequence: CASSVGGETQYF.

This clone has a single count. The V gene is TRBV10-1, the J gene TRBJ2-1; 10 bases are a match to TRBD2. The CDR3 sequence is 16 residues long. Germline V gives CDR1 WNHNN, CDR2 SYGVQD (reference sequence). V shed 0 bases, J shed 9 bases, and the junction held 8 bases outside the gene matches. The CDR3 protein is CASSESVSGRVAEQFF. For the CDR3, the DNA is TGCGCCAGCAGTGAGTCAGTAAGCGGGAGGGTGGCTGAGCAGTTCTTC.

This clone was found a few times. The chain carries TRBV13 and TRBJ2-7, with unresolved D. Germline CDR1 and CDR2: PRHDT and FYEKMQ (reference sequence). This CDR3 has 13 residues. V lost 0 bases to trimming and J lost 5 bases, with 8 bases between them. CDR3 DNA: TGTGCCAGCAGCTTAGGCAGGTACCACGAGCAGTACTTC. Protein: CASSLGRYHEQYF. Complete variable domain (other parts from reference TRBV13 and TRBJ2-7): AAGVIQSPRHLIKEKRETATLKCYPIPRHDTVYWYQQGPGQDPQFLISFYEKMQSDKGSIPDRFSAQQFSDYHSELNMSSLELGDSALYFCASSLGRYHEQYFGPGTRLTVT.

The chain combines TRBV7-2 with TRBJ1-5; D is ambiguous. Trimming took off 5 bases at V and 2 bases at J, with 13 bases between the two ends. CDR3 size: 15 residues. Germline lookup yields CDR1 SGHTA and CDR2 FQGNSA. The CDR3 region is CASSLGWGGNQPQHF. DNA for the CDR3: TGTGCCAGCAGCCTAGGATGGGGAGGCAATCAGCCCCAGCATTTT. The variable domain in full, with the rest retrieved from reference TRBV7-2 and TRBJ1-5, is GAGVSQSPSNKVTEKGKDVELRCDPISGHTALYWYRQSLGQGLEFLIYFQGNSAPDKSGLPSDRFSAERTGGSVSTLTIQRTQQEDSAVYLCASSLGWGGNQPQHFGDGTRLSIL.

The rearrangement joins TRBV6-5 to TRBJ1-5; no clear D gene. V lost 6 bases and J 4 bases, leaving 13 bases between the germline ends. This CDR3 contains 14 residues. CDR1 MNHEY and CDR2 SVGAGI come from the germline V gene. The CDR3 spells CASRPGWGNQPQHF. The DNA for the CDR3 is TGTGCCAGCAGGCCGGGGTGGGGAAATCAGCCCCAGCATTTT.

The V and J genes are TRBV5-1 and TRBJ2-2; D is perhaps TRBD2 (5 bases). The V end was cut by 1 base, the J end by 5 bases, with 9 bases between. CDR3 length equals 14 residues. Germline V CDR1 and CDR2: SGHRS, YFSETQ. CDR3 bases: TGCGCCAGCAGCTTGTTTAGCGAGACCGGGGAGCTGTTTTTT. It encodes CASSLFSETGELFF.

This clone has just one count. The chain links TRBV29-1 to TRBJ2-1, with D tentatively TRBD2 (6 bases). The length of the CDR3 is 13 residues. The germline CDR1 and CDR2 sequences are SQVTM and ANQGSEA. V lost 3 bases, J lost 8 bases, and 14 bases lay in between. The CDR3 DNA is TGCAGCGTTGAGAATAGCGGCGGCTATGAGCAGTTCTTC. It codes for CSVENSGGYEQFF.

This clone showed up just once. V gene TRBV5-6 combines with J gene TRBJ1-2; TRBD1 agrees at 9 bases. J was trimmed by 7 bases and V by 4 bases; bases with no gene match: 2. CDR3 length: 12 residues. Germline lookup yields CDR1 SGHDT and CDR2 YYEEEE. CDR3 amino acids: CASSRTGAGYTF. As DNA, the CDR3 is TGTGCCAGCAGCCGGACAGGGGCTGGCTACACCTTC. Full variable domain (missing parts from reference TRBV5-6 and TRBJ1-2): DAGVTQSPTHLIKTRGQQVTLRCSPKSGHDTVSWYQQALGQGPQFIFQYYEEEERQRGNFPDRFSGHQFPNYSSELNVNALLLGDSALYLCASSRTGAGYTFGSGTRLTVV.

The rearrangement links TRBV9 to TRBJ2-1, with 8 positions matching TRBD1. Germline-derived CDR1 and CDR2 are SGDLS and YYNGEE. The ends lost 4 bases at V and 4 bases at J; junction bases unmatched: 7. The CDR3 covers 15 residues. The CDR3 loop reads CASSPQGAVYNEQFF. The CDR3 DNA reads TGTGCCAGCAGCCCTCAGGGGGCAGTGTACAATGAGCAGTTCTTC.

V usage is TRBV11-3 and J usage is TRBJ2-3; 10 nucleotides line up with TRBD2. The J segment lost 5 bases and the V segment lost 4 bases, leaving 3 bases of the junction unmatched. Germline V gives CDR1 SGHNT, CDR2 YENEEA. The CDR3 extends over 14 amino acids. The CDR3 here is CASSSSGGGDTQYF. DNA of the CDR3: TGTGCCAGCAGCTCTAGCGGGGGAGGAGATACGCAGTATTTT.

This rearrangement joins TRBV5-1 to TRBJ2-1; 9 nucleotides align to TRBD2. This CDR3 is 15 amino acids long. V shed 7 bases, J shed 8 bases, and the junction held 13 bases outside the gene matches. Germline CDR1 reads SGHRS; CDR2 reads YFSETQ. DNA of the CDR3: TGCGCCAGCGGCCTCTTGCGGGAGGGCCATCATGAGCAGTTCTTC. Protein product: CASGLLREGHHEQFF.